What follows is one TCR beta chain and its context. What it binds is not known. A much larger clone differs from this one at a single base, so this may be a read error. The entirety of the isolated RNA underwent reverse transcription, so expressed TCRB transcripts were sequenced. Here immunoSEQ multiplex PCR was the method, and the copy in TCRdb shows in-frame clones only, minus some. This table holds about 210,000 clones, around 9.9% found once. Averaging around 110 mL, one heparinised blood draw came from each individual donor. Once sorted, every population was more than 98% pure. This sample stems from a study of beta chain features in type 1 diabetes. Points from the study as a whole: Moderate yet significant TCRB CDR3 shortening was seen in Type 1 diabetes patients in all four CD4+ subsets.

Germline V gives CDR1 GTSNPN, CDR2 SVGIG (reference sequence). V dropped 5 bases and J dropped 1 base, with 8 bases sitting between them. CDR3 length: 12 amino acids. This chain joins TRBV30 and TRBJ1-1; no clear D gene. Sequencing input: central memory CD4+ T cells from blood. This TCR derives from a man between 18 and 29 years old in good health. The CDR3 loop reads CAWGRKNTEAFF. DNA of the CDR3: TGTGCCTGGGGGAGGAAGAACACTGAAGCTTTCTTT.